Shown below are 18 T cell receptor beta chains from a single sample sequenced in a study of T cells in women clearing cervical HPV infection. The table came from immunoSEQ multiplex PCR; TCRdb's copy has only in-frame clones and leaves some out. The data include some 33,000 clones; the top ten clones carry 4.3%. What was sequenced was blood buffy coat. These receptors were taken from a woman between 18 and 70 years old with a cervical HPV16 infection that either progressed to CIN3+ or cleared (not recorded which).

Remarks on this clone: The read terminates 3 residues ahead of where the CDR3 ends, so the germline J gene completes it. This chain joins TRBV12-3 or TRBV12-4 and TRBJ2-5, with TRBD2 identical over 9 bases. The CDR3 is made up of 16 amino acids. Unmatched junction bases numbered 14, after V lost 7 bases and J lost 5 bases. The DNA read from the CDR3 is TGTGCCAGCACCTGGGCGCGCGGGGGGGCGTCGGAGACC. Translating it yields CASTWARGGASET. In full, the CDR3 reads CASTWARGGASETQYF.

In the case of this clone: The sequenced fragment ends 3 residues before the CDR3 boundary, so the rest is inferred from the germline J gene. V usage is TRBV30 and J usage is TRBJ1-2; the match to TRBD1 covers 7 bases. The V and J ends lost 0 bases and 5 bases, in that order; junction bases with no gene match: 9. The CDR3 is made up of 15 amino acids. CDR1 and CDR2 (germline): GTSNPN, SVGIG (reference sequence). CDR3 bases read: TGTGCCTGGAGTGTACAGGGACAGAAGGGGTATGGC. Its translation: CAWSVQGQKGYG. The whole CDR3 reads CAWSVQGQKGYGYTF.

About this clone itself: The read terminates 3 residues before the CDR3 end, so the remaining end is supplied by the germline J gene. This chain links TRBV5-1 with TRBJ1-4; possibly TRBD1 for D (5 bases). This CDR3 has 14 amino acids. Germline CDR1 and CDR2: SGHRS and YFSETQ. CDR3 DNA (partial): TGCGCCAGCAGCTTCCTGACTGGGGCCAACGTA. Translation: CASSFLTGANV. The complete CDR3 sequence is CASSFLTGANVLFF.

Note on this clone: The CDR3 is cut off 3 residues early in the read; its end comes from the germline J gene. J is TRBJ1-2 and V is TRBV7-3, with D perhaps matching TRBD1 (6 bases). The CDR3 has 13 residues. In germline, CDR1 is SGHTA, CDR2 FQGTGA. The CDR3 bases that were read are TGTGCCAGCAGCTCCACAGGGAGGGGTGAC. It translates to CASSSTGRGD. The complete CDR3 protein is CASSSTGRGDYTF.

For this clone: The CDR3 extends 3 residues past the end of the read, so its final part is completed from the germline J gene. The chain links TRBV6-4 to TRBJ2-3; D might be TRBD2 (6 bases). Germline V gene sequence: CDR1 MRHNA, CDR2 SNTAGT. CDR3 length: 15 amino acids. V lost 4 bases, J lost 0 bases, and 11 bases lay in between. The covered CDR3 bases are TGTGCCAGCAGTGCCAGACTAGGCAGCACAGATACG. This encodes CASSARLGSTDT. Given in full, the CDR3 is CASSARLGSTDTQYF.

The covered CDR3 bases are TGTGCCTGGAGTCGTACTAGCGGGAGACCCTACGAC. Residues: CAWSRTSGRPYD. The CDR3 in its entirety is CAWSRTSGRPYDYTF. The rearrangement joins TRBV30 to TRBJ1-2; D gene ambiguous. The sequence runs out 3 residues before the end of the CDR3; the remainder is reconstructed from the germline J gene. This CDR3 comprises 15 residues. CDR1 is GTSNPN, CDR2 SVGIG, per germline (reference sequence).

As for this clone: From the germline J gene comes the end of the CDR3, since the read stops 3 residues before it. The chain carries TRBV15 and TRBJ2-3, with 11 bases aligning to TRBD2. The CDR3 is made up of 15 amino acids. Trimming at V came to 4 bases and at J to 8 bases, leaving 8 bases not matched to a gene. CDR1 and CDR2 (germline): LNHNV, YYDKDF (reference sequence). The sequenced part of the CDR3 DNA is TGTGCCACCAGCACCGTAGCGGGGGGGCCGGGTACG. This encodes CATSTVAGGPGT. Given in full, the CDR3 is CATSTVAGGPGTQYF.

For this clone: The read falls 3 residues short of the CDR3 end, and the missing part is taken from the germline J gene. The rearrangement joins TRBV30 to TRBJ1-2; tentatively, D is TRBD1 (5 bases). Germline-derived CDR1 and CDR2 are GTSNPN and SVGIG (reference sequence). The CDR3 totals 12 residues. The covered CDR3 bases are TGTGCCTGGAGGAGGGGATTGTACGAC. This encodes CAWRRGLYD. In full, the CDR3 is CAWRRGLYDYTF.

Points on this clone: The CDR3 goes on 3 residues after the read ends, and that part is filled in from the germline J gene. This chain links TRBV7-9 with TRBJ1-2; TRBD1 matches 7 bases. Germline V gene lookup returns CDR1 SEHNR and CDR2 FQNEAQ (reference sequence). V dropped 11 bases and J dropped 4; count of bases not matched to a gene: 10. The CDR3 covers 13 residues. Here the CDR3 reads CALNRGGGYGYTF. Partial CDR3 DNA: TGTGCCCTAAACAGGGGAGGTGGCTATGGC.

As for this clone: The read ends 3 residues early relative to the CDR3; the germline J gene fills the gap. The V gene is TRBV20-1, the J gene TRBJ1-2; D may be TRBD1 (5 bases). The germline V gene encodes CDR1 DFQATT and CDR2 SNEGSKA (reference sequence). The CDR3 covers 10 residues. The CDR3 sequence: CSSGDSGYTF. The covered CDR3 bases are TGCAGTTCTGGGGACTCCGGC.

Points on this clone: The read halts 3 residues ahead of the CDR3 end, with the missing end drawn from the germline J gene. The chain employs TRBV7-9 and TRBJ1-2; D perhaps matches TRBD1 (6 bases). CDR3 size: 14 residues. The germline CDR1 and CDR2 sequences are SEHNR and FQNEAQ (reference sequence). Partial CDR3 DNA: TGTGCCAGCAGCTCGGAGGGGGTACTGAATGAC. Translation: CASSSEGVLND. The whole CDR3 region reads CASSSEGVLNDYTF.

Remarks on this clone: The read falls 3 residues short of the CDR3 end, and the missing part is taken from the germline J gene. This sequence joins TRBV20-1 and TRBJ2-5; no definite D call. Deletions cut 4 bases from V and 5 bases from J, with 17 bases between. Germline CDR1 and CDR2: DFQATT and SNEGSKA (reference sequence). The CDR3 loop spans 14 amino acids. The sequenced part of the CDR3 DNA is TGCAGTGCTACCACATTTAGGGTAGGGGAGACC. Translation gives CSATTFRVGET. The full CDR3 is CSATTFRVGETQYF.

Regarding this clone: The CDR3 extends 3 residues past the end of the read, so its final part is completed from the germline J gene. This sequence joins TRBV7-7 and TRBJ1-2; D remains unclear. The length of the CDR3 is 13 residues. Germline V gene lookup returns CDR1 SSHAT and CDR2 FNYEAQ (reference sequence). The CDR3 here is CASSLGLGSDYTF. The covered CDR3 bases are TGTGCCAGCAGCCTAGGACTAGGAAGCGAC.

A word on this clone: Read data end 3 residues before the CDR3 end; the end is taken from the germline J gene. V usage is TRBV10-1 and J usage is TRBJ2-1; 10 nucleotides line up with TRBD2. The length of the CDR3 is 16 residues. CDR1 and CDR2 (germline): WNHNN, SYGVQD (reference sequence). Trimming removed 4 bases from V and 9 bases from J; junction bases left unmatched: 12. The CDR3 loop reads CASSATSGVPLSEQFF. CDR3 DNA (partial): TGCGCCAGCAGTGCTACTAGCGGGGTCCCCCTCAGTGAG.

Turning to this clone: The read terminates 3 residues before the CDR3 end, so the remaining end is supplied by the germline J gene. The chain has TRBV2 and TRBJ2-4; D is uncertain. V lost 6 bases and J lost 0, with 9 bases in between. Looked up from germline, CDR1 is SNHLY and CDR2 is FYNNEI. The CDR3 sequence is 14 residues long. The CDR3 loop is CASSAALAKNIQYF. The sequenced part of the CDR3 DNA is TGTGCCAGCAGCGCGGCCCTAGCCAAAAACATT.

Concerning this clone itself: The missing CDR3 end, 3 residues past where the read stops, is filled in from the germline J gene. This chain connects TRBV5-8 to TRBJ1-1; D uncertain. Germline V lookup: CDR1 SGHTS, CDR2 YDEGEE. CDR3 length: 12 amino acids. The sequenced part of the CDR3 DNA is TGTGCCAGCAGCTTTGGTGAAGGGCAA. Protein sequence: CASSFGEGQ. Given in full, the CDR3 is CASSFGEGQAFF.

For this clone: Read coverage stops 3 residues before the CDR3 terminus; the germline J gene supplies the remainder. This chain connects TRBV5-6 to TRBJ1-5; D remains ambiguous. The CDR3 consists of 14 residues. CDR1 and CDR2 from the germline V gene are SGHDT and YYEEEE. Trimming took off 0 bases at V and 1 base at J, with 5 bases between the two ends. The sequenced CDR3 bases are TGTGCCAGCAGCTTGGCGTTGAGCAATCAGCCC. This encodes CASSLALSNQP. The full CDR3 is CASSLALSNQPQHF.

As to this clone: The read stops 3 residues short of the end of the CDR3; the missing end is completed from the germline J gene. V usage is TRBV10-3 and J usage is TRBJ2-7; 7 bases align to TRBD1. The CDR3 contains 13 residues. From germline, CDR1 is ENHRY and CDR2 SYGVKD. Trimming removed 5 bases from V and 3 bases from J; junction bases left unmatched: 4. The CDR3 protein is CAISYTGDYEQYF. Incomplete CDR3 DNA: TGTGCCATCAGTTACACAGGGGACTACGAG.